This T cell receptor beta chain was retrieved from a study of tumor and adjacent non-tumor tissue in lung cancer. The wider study: Around 4.2 million productive TCRbeta reads were obtained per sample on average.

Three rounds of nested PCR, following a modified ARM-PCR protocol, produced the TCRbeta library. TCRdb ran MiXCR on the multiplex PCR reads and lists one entry per CDR3 protein. The sample lists approximately 70,000 distinct CDR3 sequences; 73% were seen once. No cell sorting was done before RNA was extracted from the tissue. Ten or more counts support this clonotype. Material for sequencing was lung tumor tissue. The TCR was taken from a man aged 55 to 70 with non-small cell lung cancer.

CDR3 region: CSARAEDRAYEQYF. The CDR3 region has the DNA TGCAGTGCTAGAGCCGAGGACAGGGCCTACGAGCAGTACTTC. The chain has TRBV20-1 and TRBJ2-7; 8 bases map to TRBD1. Looked up from germline, CDR1 is DFQATT and CDR2 is SNEGSKA (reference sequence). The CDR3 is 14 residues long. Unmatched junction bases numbered 4, after V lost 1 base and J lost 2 bases.